Described below is a single T cell receptor beta chain sequence and its context. Its target antigen remains unknown. Base qualities are not recorded, but no much larger clone differs from it by a single base. Whole blood was collected in K2EDTA tubes by collaborating institutions according to the institutions' own protocols. Collaborator samples were shipped for TCRbeta analysis as frozen whole blood, isolated PBMCs, or DNA extracted from either sample type. TCRbeta CDR3 regions were amplified from genomic DNA using the immunoSEQ Assay, a bias-controlled multiplex PCR. The paper's data handling went like this. The number of nucleated cells in each sample was estimated from the amplification of reference gene primers within the assay. Sequence reads were collapsed and filtered to measure the absolute abundance of every unique TCRbeta CDR3 rearrangement. Productive Simpson clonality was computed per sample as the square root of Simpson's diversity index over productive rearrangements. In its TCRdb copy, this immuneACCESS table keeps in-frame sequences only and misses some clones. Where compared with another copy, unresolved V genes explain less than half of these, and the others have no known cause. V and J calls and clone size are copied from that table; D and trimming were computed from the DNA. In all, the sample holds just under 90,000 clones, and around nine tenths of those were seen once. Less than 2% of the sample is taken by the ten largest.

This entry belongs to a study of blood T cell repertoires in COVID-19 (TCRdb year 2020). About the investigation overall: Collaborator samples came from the United States, Italy and Spain and covered acute and convalescent phases of COVID-19. A freely available public database, intended as a resource for researchers studying the immune response to SARS-CoV-2, is where the repertoires were released. Samples came from the ongoing ImmuneRACE study (first 160 participants) plus 1,254 subjects from 6 global collaborators. Where available, HLA class I and class II types were taken from metadata supplied by the sample provider and were not determined by assay-based typing. A de-identified subject ID, COVID-19 status, age in years and sex were almost always included in the sample metadata. Subjects who had been exposed to COVID-19, were actively infected with it, or had recovered from it provided the deeply sampled blood TCRbeta repertoires that made up the dataset. The prospective study material was composed of cDNA or gDNA derived from T cells, B-cell-depleted T cells, or PBMCs. What the authors observed across the whole study: Clinical and demographic metadata were provided uncurated, with the amount varying by source and participant.

From cysteine to phenylalanine, the CDR3 is 13 amino acids long. The entry retains the CDR3 DNA only, 39 bases that are in frame from base 1. V was cut back by 5 bases and J by 4 bases, leaving a gap of 12 bases between them. CDR1 SEHNR and CDR2 FQNEAQ are derived from the germline V gene (reference sequence). The specimen was peripheral blood. The sequence is built from TRBV7-9 and TRBJ2-7; the D gene lacks a confident call. This receptor was obtained from a man aged 60-69 years with acute or convalescent COVID-19. CDR3 sequence: CASSPSAGYEQYF. The bases are TGTGCCAGCAGCCCCTCGGCAGGATACGAGCAGTACTTC.